This TCR beta chain is from a study of low-dose radiotherapy and immunotherapy resistance in tumors. Study context: Every six weeks patients received intravenous ipilimumab 1 mg/kg, and every two weeks they received intravenous nivolumab 240 mg. Primers used for first-strand cDNA, a TRAV- and TRBV-specific set, covered both alpha and beta chains.

Stated time point: after trial treatment. Treatment described: LDRT plus nivolumab, ipilimumab, low-dose cyclophosphamide and aspirin (RACIN trial). Eligible patients bore advanced solid tumors devoid of tumor-infiltrating lymphocytes. Germline assignment: CDR1 PRHDT and CDR2 FYEKMQ (reference sequence). The CDR3 loop spans 16 amino acids. PCR amplification of the TCRs was performed with Phusion for 15 to 25 PCR cycles, and it relied on a constant-region primer together with a V-primer adapter. Isolated mRNA was amplified by in vitro transcription. TCRdb recomputed calls from the reads with MiXCR, one row per CDR3 protein. Of over 50,000 distinct CDR3 sequences listed, approximately 33% were seen once; the top ten hold roughly 8%.

This chain joins TRBV13 and TRBJ1-3; D is ambiguous. The sequenced sample was PBMCs, obtained after low-dose radiotherapy plus immunotherapy. This TCR came from a male donor with rectosigmoid adenocarcinoma. Here the CDR3 DNA reads TGTGTCAGTAGCTTTCTCAAGGCGGGTGCTGGAAACACCATATATTTT. As protein: CVSSFLKAGAGNTIYF.